Listed here are 5 T cell receptor beta chains from one sample, sequenced in a study of shared clonotypes between healthy human individuals. The assay was immunoSEQ multiplex PCR, and TCRdb's table has in-frame clones only and misses some. The table records 80,000 to 100,000 clones, over 60% of them present only once. Material for sequencing was memory CD8+ T cells sorted from blood. Indicated subset: CD45RO+ cells pooled with CCR7-negative TemRA cells. These receptors all come from a young man in good health.

The genes are TRBV28 and TRBJ2-7; D not resolved. This CDR3 has 13 amino acids. CDR1 is MDHEN, CDR2 SYDVKM, per germline. V gave up 0 bases and J gave up 4 bases, with 7 bases separating them. The DNA for the CDR3 is TGTGCCAGCAGTTTATGGGGGTCTTACGAGCAGTACTTC. Encoded protein: CASSLWGSYEQYF.

CDR3: CAWGSRETQYF. In DNA, the CDR3 is TGTGCCTGGGGTTCCAGGGAGACCCAGTACTTC. The chain couples TRBV30 to TRBJ2-5; D unresolved. Germline V gene sequence: CDR1 GTSNPN, CDR2 SVGIG (reference sequence). V was cut by 5 bases and J by 5 bases, with 9 bases left in between. The CDR3 loop spans 11 amino acids.

This clone was picked up one time. This chain connects TRBV27 to TRBJ2-3; tentative D call: TRBD1 (5 bases). The germline V gene encodes CDR1 MNHEY and CDR2 SMNVEV (reference sequence). The CDR3 runs 15 residues. The V gene lost 1 base and the J gene lost 4 bases, with 12 bases spanning the gap. The CDR3 DNA is TGTGCCAGCAGTTTATGGGAAGGGGCTGCAGATACGCAGTATTTT. Translating gives CASSLWEGAADTQYF.

V usage is TRBV9 and J usage is TRBJ2-5; possible D gene TRBD1, 5 bases. The CDR3 is 15 residues long. V was pared by 0 bases and J by 2 bases, with 11 bases between. From germline, CDR1 is SGDLS and CDR2 YYNGEE. The CDR3 DNA is TGTGCCAGCAGCGTAGATTGGGGCCTTCAAGAGACCCAGTACTTC. Amino acid sequence: CASSVDWGLQETQYF.

The CDR3 nucleotides read TGTGCCAGCAGCCCCTGGGGGGGGCAAAACTACGAGCAGTACTTC. Its protein product is CASSPWGGQNYEQYF. V is TRBV7-8 and J is TRBJ2-7, with TRBD2 as a possible D gene (7 bases). The V end lost 5 bases, the J end lost 3 bases, and 17 bases lay between the germline ends. CDR1 is SGHVS and CDR2 is FQNEAQ in the germline V gene. This CDR3 spans 15 amino acids.